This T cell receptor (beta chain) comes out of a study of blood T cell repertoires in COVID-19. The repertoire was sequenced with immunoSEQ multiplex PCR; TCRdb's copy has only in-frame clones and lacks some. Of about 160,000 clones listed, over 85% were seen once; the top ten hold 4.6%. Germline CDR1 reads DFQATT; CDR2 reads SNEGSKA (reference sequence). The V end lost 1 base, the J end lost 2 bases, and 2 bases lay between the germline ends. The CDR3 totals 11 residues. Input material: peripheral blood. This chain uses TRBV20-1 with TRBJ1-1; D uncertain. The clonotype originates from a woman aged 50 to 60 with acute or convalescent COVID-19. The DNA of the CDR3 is TGCAGTGCTAGAGCAAACACTGAAGCTTTCTTT. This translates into CSARANTEAFF.